This entry concerns a single TCR beta chain. The entry originates in a study of blood T cell repertoires in COVID-19. Data came from immunoSEQ multiplex PCR; TCRdb stores just in-frame clones and leaves some out. The sample includes roughly 65,000 clones, more than 80% of them seen just once. Per germline, CDR1 LGHNA and CDR2 YSLEER. Trimming removed 0 bases from V and 0 bases from J, with 9 bases in between. The CDR3 extends over 16 amino acids. Material: peripheral blood. The chain carries TRBV4-3 and TRBJ1-3; D gene ambiguous. The receptor's source is a woman aged 80 or over with active or convalescent COVID-19. The CDR3 is CASSQEFGGSGNTIYF. The CDR3 DNA reads TGCGCCAGCAGCCAAGAGTTTGGAGGCTCTGGAAACACCATATATTTT.